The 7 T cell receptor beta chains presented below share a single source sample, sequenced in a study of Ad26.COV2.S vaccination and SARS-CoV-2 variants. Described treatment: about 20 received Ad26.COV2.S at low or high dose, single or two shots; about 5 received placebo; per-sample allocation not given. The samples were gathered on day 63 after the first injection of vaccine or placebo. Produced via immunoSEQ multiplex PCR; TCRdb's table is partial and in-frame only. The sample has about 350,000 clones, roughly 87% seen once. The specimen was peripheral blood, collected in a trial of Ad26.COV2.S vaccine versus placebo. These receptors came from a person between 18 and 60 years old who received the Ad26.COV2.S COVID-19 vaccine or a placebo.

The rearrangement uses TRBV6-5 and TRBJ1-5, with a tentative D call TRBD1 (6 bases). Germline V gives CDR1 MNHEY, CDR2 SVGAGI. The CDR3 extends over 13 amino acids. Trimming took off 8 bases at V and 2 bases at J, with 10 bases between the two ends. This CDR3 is CASEGHRNQPQHF. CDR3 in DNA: TGTGCCAGCGAGGGACATCGCAATCAGCCCCAGCATTTT.

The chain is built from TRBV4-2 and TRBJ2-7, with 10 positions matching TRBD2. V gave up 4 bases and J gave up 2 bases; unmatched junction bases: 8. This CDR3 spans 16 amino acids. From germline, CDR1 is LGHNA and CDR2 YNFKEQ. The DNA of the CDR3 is TGTGCCAGCAGCCCAATCACTAGCGGGGACCCCTACGAGCAGTACTTC. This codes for CASSPITSGDPYEQYF.

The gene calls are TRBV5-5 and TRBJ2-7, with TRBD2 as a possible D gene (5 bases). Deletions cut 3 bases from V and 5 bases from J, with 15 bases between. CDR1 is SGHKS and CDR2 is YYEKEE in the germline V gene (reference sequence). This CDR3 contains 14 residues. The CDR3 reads CASSWVLSSDEQYF. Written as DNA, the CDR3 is TGTGCCAGCAGCTGGGTCCTCAGTAGCGACGAGCAGTACTTC.

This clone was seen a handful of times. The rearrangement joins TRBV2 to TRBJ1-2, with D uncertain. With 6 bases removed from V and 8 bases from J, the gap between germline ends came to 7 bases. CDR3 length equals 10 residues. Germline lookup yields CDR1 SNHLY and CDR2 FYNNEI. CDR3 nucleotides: TGTGCCAGCAGCAGTGAAGGCTACACCTTC. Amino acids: CASSSEGYTF.

CDR3 DNA: TGTGCCAGCAGCACCCGACCGGGAAACACCATATATTTT. As protein: CASSTRPGNTIYF. V gene TRBV7-8 combines with J gene TRBJ1-3; D remains unclear. Germline V CDR1 and CDR2: SGHVS, FQNEAQ. The CDR3 runs to 13 residues. The V and J ends lost 5 bases and 4 bases respectively, with 9 bases between them. Full variable domain (remainder filled in from reference TRBV7-8 and TRBJ1-3): GAGVSQSPRYKVAKRGQDVALRCDPISGHVSLFWYQQALGQGPEFLTYFQNEAQLDKSGLPSDRFFAERPEGSVSTLKIQRTQQEDSAVYLCASSTRPGNTIYFGEGSWLTVV.

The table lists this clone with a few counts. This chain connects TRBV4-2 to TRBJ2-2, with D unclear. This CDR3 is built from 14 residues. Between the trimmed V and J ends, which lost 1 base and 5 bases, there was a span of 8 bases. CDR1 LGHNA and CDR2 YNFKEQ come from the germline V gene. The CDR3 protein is CASSQAHNTGELFF. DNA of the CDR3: TGTGCCAGCAGCCAAGCCCACAATACCGGGGAGCTGTTTTTT.

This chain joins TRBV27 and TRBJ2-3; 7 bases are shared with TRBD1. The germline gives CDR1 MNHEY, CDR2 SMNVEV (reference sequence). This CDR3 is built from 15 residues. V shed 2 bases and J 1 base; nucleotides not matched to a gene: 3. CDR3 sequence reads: CASSLLQGGTDTQYF. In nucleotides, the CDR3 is TGTGCCAGCAGTTTACTCCAGGGGGGCACAGATACGCAGTATTTT.